These 17 T cell receptor beta chains share one sample of origin, sequenced in a study of blood T cell repertoires in COVID-19. Data came from immunoSEQ multiplex PCR; TCRdb stores just in-frame clones and leaves some out. Of about 180,000 clones detected, more than 75% appear once; the ten largest clones hold under 6.5%. Sequenced material: peripheral blood. Receptors originate from a woman in her fifties or sixties with COVID-19, enrolled during active disease.

The rearrangement joins TRBV12-5 to TRBJ2-5; possible D gene TRBD1, 6 bases. Germline lookup yields CDR1 LGHNT and CDR2 FRNRAP. Trimming took off 1 base at V and 5 bases at J, with 17 bases between the two ends. The CDR3 runs 16 residues. The CDR3: CASGLDPTGFRETQYF. The CDR3 DNA is TGTGCTAGTGGTTTGGACCCCACAGGGTTCAGGGAGACCCAGTACTTC.

The V gene is TRBV4-3, the J gene TRBJ1-4; TRBD1 is a possible D gene (5 bases). The CDR3 contains 16 residues. Germline CDR1 LGHNA, CDR2 YSLEER. V lost 1 base to trimming and J lost 7 bases, with 16 bases between them. The CDR3 reads CASSQGEGGAGEKLFF. CDR3 nucleotides: TGCGCCAGCAGCCAAGGAGAGGGAGGGGCTGGTGAAAAACTGTTTTTT.

The gene calls are TRBV4-2 and TRBJ1-5, with 9 bases identical to TRBD1. Germline V gene data show CDR1 as LGHNA and CDR2 as YNFKEQ. This CDR3 is built from 14 residues. The ends lost 3 bases at V and 5 bases at J; junction bases unmatched: 2. In DNA form, the CDR3 reads TGTGCCAGCAGCCAGCGACAGGGGGATCAGCCCCAGCATTTT. It codes for CASSQRQGDQPQHF.

The chain uses TRBV12-3 or TRBV12-4 and TRBJ1-2; D gene ambiguous. CDR3 length: 12 residues. Trimming left V 1 base short and J 5 bases short, with 5 bases between. The CDR3 DNA follows: TGTGCCAGCAGTTTAGTTCAGTATGGCTACACCTTC. It codes for CASSLVQYGYTF.

J is TRBJ2-5 and V is TRBV2; D possibly corresponds to TRBD1 (7 bases). Germline lookup yields CDR1 SNHLY and CDR2 FYNNEI. The CDR3 sequence is 15 residues long. Trimming pared 3 bases from V and 5 bases from J, leaving 16 bases between. The chain's CDR3 is CASSDGQTGRETQYF. The DNA of the CDR3 is TGTGCCAGCAGTGATGGTCAGACAGGGAGGGAGACCCAGTACTTC.

This clone was counted only a few times. This same CDR3 is encoded by further DNA sequences in the sample. V and J are TRBV11-2 and TRBJ2-7; 9 bases are shared with TRBD1. The CDR3 totals 14 residues. The germline gives CDR1 SGHAT, CDR2 FQNNGV. The ends lost 5 bases at V and 4 bases at J; junction bases unmatched: 6. CDR3: CASSLGQGNYEQYF. DNA for the CDR3: TGTGCCAGCAGCCTCGGACAGGGGAATTACGAGCAGTACTTC.

The chain has TRBV7-9 and TRBJ2-7, with TRBD1 as a possible D gene (5 bases). V lost 1 base and J 2 bases, leaving 12 bases between the germline ends. Germline CDR1 and CDR2: SEHNR and FQNEAQ (reference sequence). This CDR3 has 15 residues. CDR3 sequence reads: CASSLVGLVAYEQYF. The CDR3 nucleotides are TGTGCCAGCAGCTTAGTGGGGCTGGTGGCCTACGAGCAGTACTTC.

This chain uses TRBV6-4 with TRBJ1-5, with D uncertain. Trimming shortened V by 2 bases and J by 8 bases, and 13 bases separated the two germline ends. The CDR3 is made up of 14 amino acids. CDR1 and CDR2 from the germline V gene are MRHNA and SNTAGT. CDR3 nucleotides: TGTGCCAGCAGTGACAGGTCTTCGGGAGAGCCCCAGCATTTT. Protein sequence: CASSDRSSGEPQHF.

V is TRBV6-6 and J is TRBJ1-4; 7 bases are a match to TRBD1. V shed 6 bases and J 0 bases; nucleotides not matched to a gene: 4. CDR1 and CDR2 (germline): MNHNY, SVGAGI (reference sequence). The CDR3 contains 15 residues. In DNA, the CDR3 is TGTGCCAGCAGCCAAACAGGGGCAACTAATGAAAAACTGTTTTTT. This gives the protein CASSQTGATNEKLFF.

The chain is built from TRBV7-2 and TRBJ1-1; D is undetermined. Trimming cost V 3 bases and J 2 bases, with 13 bases left between them. The CDR3 has 15 amino acids. Germline V CDR1 and CDR2: SGHTA, FQGNSA. The CDR3 protein is CASSLPGVGNTEAFF. CDR3 DNA: TGTGCCAGCAGCTTGCCCGGGGTGGGTAACACTGAAGCTTTCTTT.

This chain joins TRBV5-6 and TRBJ2-5, with TRBD1 matching 10 bases. V lost 4 bases to trimming and J lost 4 bases; unmatched junction nucleotides: 4. The CDR3 sequence is 14 residues long. Germline CDR1 SGHDT, CDR2 YYEEEE. The CDR3 nucleotides are TGTGCCAGCAGCCGTCGGGACAGGGGAGAGACCCAGTACTTC. Its protein is CASSRRDRGETQYF. Full variable domain (missing parts from reference TRBV5-6 and TRBJ2-5): DAGVTQSPTHLIKTRGQQVTLRCSPKSGHDTVSWYQQALGQGPQFIFQYYEEEERQRGNFPDRFSGHQFPNYSSELNVNALLLGDSALYLCASSRRDRGETQYFGPGTRLLVL.

This clone has a single count. The chain combines TRBV19 with TRBJ1-4; D might be TRBD1 (5 bases). Germline lookup yields CDR1 LNHDA and CDR2 SQIVND (reference sequence). V was clipped by 2 bases and J by 5 bases, with 9 bases between them. This CDR3 comprises 14 residues. CDR3 DNA: TGTGCCAGTAGTATATCAGGGTCCAATGAAAAACTGTTTTTT. This gives the protein CASSISGSNEKLFF.

This chain links TRBV7-2 with TRBJ2-3, with 12 bases fitting TRBD2. CDR1 is SGHTA, CDR2 FQGNSA, per germline. CDR3 length: 17 amino acids. Trimming at V came to 5 bases and at J to 0 bases, leaving 6 bases not matched to a gene. The DNA of the CDR3 is TGTGCCAGCAGCCGTTGGACTAGCGGGGTGAGCACAGATACGCAGTATTTT. This gives the protein CASSRWTSGVSTDTQYF.

Written as DNA, the CDR3 is TGTGCCAGTAGCGCGGGACAGGGATACAATGAGCAGTTCTTC. Translating gives CASSAGQGYNEQFF. The chain links TRBV19 to TRBJ2-1, with 9 bases identical to TRBD1. J lost 4 bases, V lost 6 bases, and 4 bases had no gene match. The CDR3 runs to 14 residues. Per the germline V gene, CDR1 is LNHDA and CDR2 is SQIVND (reference sequence).

The V and J genes are TRBV7-3 and TRBJ1-1; possible D gene TRBD1, 5 bases. The germline V and J ends were trimmed by 4 bases and 0 bases, with 6 bases remaining between them. CDR1 and CDR2 from the germline V gene are SGHTA and FQGTGA. The CDR3 runs 13 residues. CDR3 protein: CASSSRVNTEAFF. In DNA, the CDR3 is TGTGCCAGCAGCTCCAGGGTGAACACTGAAGCTTTCTTT.

The V call is TRBV27, the J call TRBJ1-1; D perhaps matches TRBD1 (5 bases). The CDR3 sequence is 15 residues long. Trimming removed 2 bases from V and 1 base from J, with 11 bases in between. CDR1 is MNHEY and CDR2 is SMNVEV in the germline V gene (reference sequence). The CDR3 DNA reads TGTGCCAGCAGTTTACGGGGGGTTACGAACACTGAAGCTTTCTTT. Protein sequence: CASSLRGVTNTEAFF.

This chain joins TRBV11-3 and TRBJ2-2; D is possibly TRBD2 (6 bases). The CDR3 is 14 residues long. Germline V gene data show CDR1 as SGHNT and CDR2 as YENEEA. V gave up 3 bases and J gave up 6 bases, with 11 bases separating them. The CDR3 loop is CASSFSTGAGELFF. Here the CDR3 DNA reads TGTGCCAGCAGCTTCAGTACGGGGGCCGGGGAGCTGTTTTTT.